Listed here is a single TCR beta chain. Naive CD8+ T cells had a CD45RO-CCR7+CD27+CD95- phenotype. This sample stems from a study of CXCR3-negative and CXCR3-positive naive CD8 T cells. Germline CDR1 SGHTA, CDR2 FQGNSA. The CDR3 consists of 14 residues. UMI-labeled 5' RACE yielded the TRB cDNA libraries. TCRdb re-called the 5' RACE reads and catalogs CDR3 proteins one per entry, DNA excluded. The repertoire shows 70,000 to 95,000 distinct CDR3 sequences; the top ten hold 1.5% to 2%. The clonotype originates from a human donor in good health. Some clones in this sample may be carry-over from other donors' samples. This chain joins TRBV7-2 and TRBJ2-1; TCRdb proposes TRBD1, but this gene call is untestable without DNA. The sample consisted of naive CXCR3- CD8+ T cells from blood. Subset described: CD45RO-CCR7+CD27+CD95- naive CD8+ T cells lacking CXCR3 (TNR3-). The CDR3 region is CASSLDRGNNEQFF.